This T cell receptor (beta chain) is drawn from a study of blood T cell repertoires in COVID-19. Across the whole study: COVID-19 samples collected from the United States, Italy and Spain covered acute and convalescent phases. PBMCs, B-cell-depleted T cells, or T cells provided the cDNA or gDNA that made up the material.

Germline loops: CDR1 KGHSH, CDR2 LQKENI. The CDR3 has 14 amino acids. Trimming removed 2 bases at V and 4 bases at J, with 10 bases between. Per the study methods: Reference gene primer amplification gave estimated nucleated cell counts. The repertoire was sequenced with immunoSEQ multiplex PCR; TCRdb's copy has only in-frame clones and lacks some. V and J calls and clone size are given by that table; D and trimming were obtained from the DNA. The sample holds approximately 120,000 clones, roughly 74% seen once. This TCR was recovered from a man older than 75 with COVID-19, enrolled during active disease. The sample comprised peripheral blood. The chain carries TRBV18 and TRBJ2-3, with D possibly matching TRBD1 (6 bases). CDR3 in DNA: TGTGCCAGCTCACCAAGTAAGGGGGCAGATACGCAGTATTTT. It is translated as CASSPSKGADTQYF.